This TCR beta chain was sequenced during a study of blood T cell repertoires in COVID-19. V gave up 5 bases and J gave up 3 bases; unmatched junction bases: 5. The germline CDR1 and CDR2 sequences are LNHDA and SQIVND (reference sequence). The CDR3 consists of 14 residues. Clones were sequenced by immunoSEQ multiplex PCR, and TCRdb holds only the in-frame ones, with some missing. The profile covers approximately 200,000 clones, with about 85% appearing a single time and about 0.93% taken by the ten largest. This chain links TRBV19 with TRBJ1-2, with TRBD1 matching 8 bases. Sequencing was done on a sample of peripheral blood. This clonotype was sampled from a man aged 40-49 years with acute or convalescent COVID-19. In DNA form, the CDR3 reads TGTGCCAGTAGTGATCCGGGACAGGACTATGGCTACACCTTC. Protein product: CASSDPGQDYGYTF.